This T cell receptor beta chain emerged from a study of CD4 T cells in relation to SARS-CoV-2 and coronaviruses. About the research overall: ViraFEST: approximately 10-day antigen culture of PBMCs, then TCR beta CDR3 sequencing. The negative reference was HIV-1 Nef peptide pool or peptide-free culture. Overall study results and limits: Approximately 65% of donors had memory CD4+ clonotypes crossrecognizing SARS-CoV-2 and common cold coronavirus spike.

Before the COVID-19 pandemic, during about 2011-2018, CD4+ T cells were taken from unexposed donors. The cells were cultured for 10 days before CD4+ T cells were isolated. To note about this clone: Its antigen is not identified.

TCRdb keeps only in-frame clones here, not all; method: immunoSEQ multiplex PCR. The sample records 9,500 to 13,000 clones, approximately 82% being singletons. The length of the CDR3 is 15 residues. Losses at the gene ends were 2 bases for V and 4 bases for J; bases not matched to a gene: 8. Germline values: CDR1 SGHAT, CDR2 FQDESV (reference sequence). Specimen: CD4+ T cells from PBMCs, cultured in vitro. This receptor was obtained from a human donor in good health. The chain couples TRBV11-1 to TRBJ2-7, with 7 bases aligning to TRBD2. CDR3 in amino acids: CASSLQGGSGYEQYF. DNA of the CDR3: TGTGCCAGCAGCTTACAAGGCGGGAGCGGGTACGAGCAGTACTTC.